This section outlines one TCR beta chain sequence together with its context. In this sample, this clonotype turned up many times. Its antigen specificity is not known. One base away there is no much larger clone; base qualities are not given. The entry originates in a study of neurological immune-mediated disorders (dated by TCRdb to the late 2010s). Looking at the study overall: Of the approximately 34 multiple sclerosis patients, about 30 had relapsing-remitting MS and 3 had secondary progressive MS. The study compared peripheral blood TCR-beta repertoires of HTLV-I-associated myelopathy (HAM/TSP) patients, multiple sclerosis patients and healthy controls using UMI-based sequencing. Of the approximately 68 subjects in the cohort, some 15 were HAM/TSP patients, roughly 35 were multiple sclerosis patients, and about 20 were healthy controls. The 106 TCR-beta libraries covered PBMC samples along with longitudinal samples, technical triplicates, and paired sorted CD4+ and CD8+ T-cell subsets.

cDNA synthesis used template-switch 5'RACE with a primer carrying a 10-nucleotide random unique molecular identifier tagging each TCR transcript. Over 190 million TCR-beta sequences, covering 15-18 subjects, were produced in each sequencing run. Total RNA was extracted with the RNeasy kit. TCR-beta VDJ regions were amplified with primers for the TCR constant region and the 5'RACE anchor, using the KAPA Real-time Library Amplification kit. Sample indexes and Illumina adaptors were added in a first PCR, after which library yield was increased in a second PCR. After purification with Ampure beads, the TCR product of roughly 650 bp was size-selected on a 2% E-gel SizeSelection system. Library quality was checked on a Bioanalyzer, concentration was measured with Qubit, and libraries were quantified with the Kapa Library Quantification kit before pooling. An Illumina HiSeq 2500 sequenced the libraries paired-end 2 x 150 bp. To increase sequence diversity, roughly 24-31% phiX was spiked into each library pool. The original methods were these. The UMI-based MiGEC pipeline processed quality-filtered reads and removed over 75% of raw TCR sequences during error correction. VDJ genes were aligned to IMGT germline references, and clonotypes were defined by unique CDR3 amino acid sequence plus V-J genes. VDJtools evaluated clonal expansion, Shannon diversity and CDR3 relatedness (CalcPairwiseDistances, ClusterSamples); CLCbio workbench built phylogenetic trees. A clone was classed as expanded if it had 8 or more unique UMIs, a cutoff based on coefficient-of-variation modelling across technical triplicates. The raw public reads went through TCRdb reprocessing: fastp at Q25, MiXCR clone calling, in-frame beta chains kept. Entries are consolidated by CDR3 protein sequence, retaining the most common genes and DNA. Clone size and V and J calls follow TCRdb, not the original study. The sample data list about 55,000 distinct CDR3 sequences, and 3% to 4% of these were observed just once. The top ten hold roughly 2% of the sample.

The CDR3 has 15 amino acids, counting the end cysteine and phenylalanine. The entry retains the CDR3 DNA only, 45 bases that are in frame from base 1. V sheds 1 base and J sheds 7 bases, leaving 14 bases between their ends. The germline V gene encodes CDR1 SGHRS and CDR2 YFSETQ. Paper-wide results and their limitations: No identical CDR3 amino acid sequences were shared among expanded clones across subjects, suggesting private TCR-beta repertoires in all groups. TCR clonal expansion was greatest in HAM/TSP patients and smallest in MS patients, who ranked below even healthy controls. Repertoires from 18 of 34 MS patients were grouped by phylogenetic analysis into a cluster of related CDR3 sequences, suggesting a possible repertoire-level signature. No clinical or MRI features were associated with the MS cluster, and the authors said that larger cohorts are needed.

For the sorted-subset TCR libraries, the starting material was around 1 million sorted CD4+ or CD8+ T cells. The multiple sclerosis patients were enrolled in a US clinical protocol that evaluated disease progression with magnetic resonance imaging. Peripheral blood underwent Ficoll-Hypaque density gradient centrifugation to isolate PBMCs, which were then cryopreserved in liquid nitrogen. Paired sorted CD4+ and CD8+ subsets came from healthy controls, HAM/TSP patients and MS patients. Sequencing used CD4+ T cells from blood. Here the chain combines TRBV5-1 and TRBJ2-2; D gene: possibly TRBD2, on 6 matching bases. This TCR was recovered from a woman in her 40s with multiple sclerosis. The nucleotide sequence is TGCGCCAGCAGCTTGACTGTCCCGGGGGACGGGGAGCTGTTTTTT. This translates into CASSLTVPGDGELFF. Beyond the CDR3, the reference TRBV5-1 and TRBJ2-2 genes provide the residues; the full variable domain reads: KAGVTQTPRYLIKTRGQQVTLSCSPISGHRSVSWYQQTPGQGLQFLFEYFSETQRNKGNFPGRFSGRQFSNSRSEMNVSTLELGDSALYLCASSLTVPGDGELFFGEGSRLTVL.